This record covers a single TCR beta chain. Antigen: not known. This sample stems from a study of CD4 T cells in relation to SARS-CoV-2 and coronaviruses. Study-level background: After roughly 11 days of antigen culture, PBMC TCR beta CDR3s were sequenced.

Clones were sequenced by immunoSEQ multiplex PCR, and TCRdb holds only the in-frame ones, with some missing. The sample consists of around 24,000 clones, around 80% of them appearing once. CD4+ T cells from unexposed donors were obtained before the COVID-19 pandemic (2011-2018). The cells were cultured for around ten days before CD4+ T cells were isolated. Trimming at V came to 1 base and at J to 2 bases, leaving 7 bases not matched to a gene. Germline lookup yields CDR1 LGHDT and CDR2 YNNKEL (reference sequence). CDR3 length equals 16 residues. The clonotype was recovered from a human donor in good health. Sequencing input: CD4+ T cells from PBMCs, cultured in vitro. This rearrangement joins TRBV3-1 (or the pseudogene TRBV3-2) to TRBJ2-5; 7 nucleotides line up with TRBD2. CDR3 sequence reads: CASSQVLAAGQETQYF. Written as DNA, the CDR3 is TGTGCCAGCAGCCAAGTCCTAGCGGCGGGGCAAGAGACCCAGTACTTC.